These 26 T cell receptor beta chains originate from one sample sequenced in a study of T-cell reconstitution after alpha-beta-depleted transplantation in children. Researchers prepared the TCRbeta library using unique molecular identifiers, the study reports. MiXCR, applied by TCRdb to the PCR reads, yields one record per CDR3 protein. The table includes about 260,000 distinct CDR3 sequences, approximately 10% detected once. This specimen was peripheral blood, taken 180 days after TCRalphabeta/CD19-depleted stem cell transplant. These receptor sequences come from a male patient between 2 and 10 years old who had a stem cell transplant for chronic granulomatous disease, so the T cells may come from the graft donor.

This clonotype was seen ten or more times. The chain joins TRBV12-3 or TRBV12-4 to TRBJ1-2; 9 bases agree with TRBD1. CDR3 length equals 15 residues. Unmatched junction bases numbered 11, after V lost 5 bases and J lost 7 bases. The CDR3 DNA follows: TGTGCCAGCAGTCCCTCGGGACAGGGAGGTTTTGGCTACACCTTC. Residues: CASSPSGQGGFGYTF.

This clonotype was found many times. V and J are TRBV7-8 and TRBJ2-7, with 8 bases identical to TRBD1. Germline loops: CDR1 SGHVS, CDR2 FQNEAQ. The CDR3 is 16 residues long. V trimming: 1 base; J trimming: 5 bases; junction bases outside the gene matches: 10. The CDR3 nucleotides are TGTGCCAGCAGCTTAGGGGGTGGGACAGGCGGTCACGAGCAGTACTTC. Its protein product is CASSLGGGTGGHEQYF.

The chain joins TRBV14 to TRBJ2-7; no clear D gene. Trimming left V 2 bases short and J 3 bases short, with 17 bases between. In germline, CDR1 is SGHDN, CDR2 FVKESK. This CDR3 is 16 amino acids long. CDR3: CASSQPQDKTFYEQYF. In DNA form, the CDR3 reads TGTGCCAGCAGCCAACCCCAGGATAAGACCTTCTACGAGCAGTACTTC. Supplemented by reference TRBV14 and TRBJ2-7, the full variable domain reads EAGVTQFPSHSVIEKGQTVTLRCDPISGHDNLYWYRRVMGKEIKFLLHFVKESKQDESGMPNNRFLAERTGGTYSTLKVQPAELEDSGVYFCASSQPQDKTFYEQYFGPGTRLTVT.

In its sample, this clonotype was seen many times. This chain connects TRBV5-1 to TRBJ2-1; TRBD2 is a possible D gene (5 bases). In germline, CDR1 is SGHRS, CDR2 YFSETQ. The ends were cut back, 5 bases at V and 4 bases at J, with 10 bases in the middle. The CDR3 runs 13 residues. In nucleotides, the CDR3 is TGCGCCAGCAGTGCGACGGGGTACAATGAGCAGTTCTTC. Its protein is CASSATGYNEQFF.

This clonotype has ten or more counts. The chain combines TRBV28 with TRBJ1-3, with D uncertain. V lost 3 bases to trimming and J lost 2 bases, with 11 bases between them. Germline-derived CDR1 and CDR2 are MDHEN and SYDVKM. This CDR3 region has 15 residues. The CDR3 region has the DNA TGTGCCAGCAGTTTTTCGCCTCCAGCTGGAAACACCATATATTTT. Residues: CASSFSPPAGNTIYF.

This clonotype has a count of ten or more. This chain uses TRBV20-1 with TRBJ2-1; possibly TRBD1 or TRBD2 for D (5 bases each). Germline CDR1 and CDR2: DFQATT and SNEGSKA (reference sequence). The length of the CDR3 is 10 residues. Deletions cut 1 base from V and 10 bases from J, with 5 bases between. In DNA, the CDR3 is TGCAGTGCTAGAGGGGGGGAGCAGTTCTTC. Protein sequence: CSARGGEQFF.

About this clonotype itself: A much larger clone lies one base from this, so it may be a read error. The CDR3 DNA reads as TGCAGCGTTCCGTTGAGGGGCCCGGGGCAAGAGACCCAGTACTTC. Protein: CSVPLRGPGQETQYF. The chain employs TRBV29-1 and TRBJ2-5, with D perhaps TRBD1 or TRBD2 (5 bases each). This CDR3 contains 15 residues. V lost 5 bases and J lost 2, with 18 bases in between. Germline loops: CDR1 SQVTM, CDR2 ANQGSEA.

This clonotype has a count of ten or more. The J gene is TRBJ2-7, the V gene TRBV7-2, with 8 nucleotides matching TRBD1. The length of the CDR3 is 13 residues. Germline values: CDR1 SGHTA, CDR2 FQGNSA. V gave up 6 bases and J gave up 6 bases; unmatched junction bases: 7. The CDR3 DNA sequence: TGTGCCAGCAGTTCACAGGGGGTAGGCGAGCAGTACTTC. Protein: CASSSQGVGEQYF.

This clonotype was detected many times. The J gene is TRBJ2-1, the V gene TRBV29-1; D perhaps matches TRBD1 (6 bases). This CDR3 has 18 amino acids. The V end was cut by 1 base, the J end by 4 bases, with 23 bases between. Germline V CDR1 and CDR2: SQVTM, ANQGSEA. Here the CDR3 reads CSVEGPGVGGQRYNEQFF. The DNA for the CDR3 is TGCAGCGTTGAAGGACCTGGAGTTGGAGGACAGAGGTACAATGAGCAGTTCTTC.

This clonotype has a count of ten or more. The rearrangement uses TRBV20-1 and TRBJ1-2, with D possibly matching TRBD1 (5 bases). The CDR3 is 15 residues long. In germline, CDR1 is DFQATT, CDR2 SNEGSKA (reference sequence). Trimming shortened V by 3 bases and J by 1 base, and 15 bases separated the two germline ends. The CDR3 sequence: CSARQMDTDNYGYTF. For the CDR3, the DNA is TGCAGTGCTAGGCAAATGGACACAGATAACTATGGCTACACCTTC.

This clonotype was recorded a few times. The chain carries TRBV7-9 and TRBJ2-1; no definite D call. Germline lookup yields CDR1 SEHNR and CDR2 FQNEAQ (reference sequence). The CDR3 consists of 15 residues. V lost 5 bases to trimming and J lost 8 bases, with 19 bases between them. For the CDR3, the DNA is TGTGCCAGCAGCCAACCGATAGTGTTTCCGGATGAGCAGTTCTTC. Translating it yields CASSQPIVFPDEQFF.

This clonotype was recorded at least ten times. The chain is built from TRBV29-1 and TRBJ2-1, with D hard to call. Germline CDR1 reads SQVTM; CDR2 reads ANQGSEA. This CDR3 has 13 residues. Trimming shortened V by 7 bases and J by 0 bases, and 10 bases separated the two germline ends. The CDR3 spells CSAAEFSYNEQFF. CDR3 coding DNA: TGCAGCGCCGCCGAATTCTCCTACAATGAGCAGTTCTTC.

This clonotype was seen many times. The gene calls are TRBV12-3 or TRBV12-4 and TRBJ2-2; D ambiguous. The V end was cut by 5 bases, the J end by 3 bases, with 4 bases between. The CDR3 consists of 12 residues. The CDR3 is CASSTYTGELFF. Written as DNA, the CDR3 is TGTGCCAGCAGTACTTACACCGGGGAGCTGTTTTTT.

CDR3 nucleotide sequence: TGTGCCAGCTCGTTTCCTAGATACCAAGAGACCCAGTACTTC. It specifies CASSFPRYQETQYF. The chain combines TRBV18 with TRBJ2-5; unclear D gene. The germline V gene encodes CDR1 KGHSH and CDR2 LQKENI. The CDR3 runs to 14 residues. Deletions cut 6 bases from V and 0 bases from J, with 11 bases between. The whole variable domain, remainder taken from reference TRBV18 and TRBJ2-5, is NAGVMQNPRHLVRRRGQEARLRCSPMKGHSHVYWYRQLPEEGLKFMVYLQKENIIDESGMPKERFSAEFPKEGPSILRIQQVVRGDSAAYFCASSFPRYQETQYFGPGTRLLVL.

This clonotype was found many times. The rearrangement joins TRBV2 to TRBJ2-1, with 13 positions matching TRBD2. Germline CDR1 SNHLY, CDR2 FYNNEI. The CDR3 is 16 amino acids. V lost 5 bases and J lost 10; bases outside the gene matches: 11. The CDR3 here is CASSLGTSGVQGEQFF. The CDR3 DNA reads as TGTGCCAGCAGTTTAGGGACTAGCGGGGTACAGGGGGAGCAGTTCTTC.

Only a few counts were recorded for this clonotype. The J gene is TRBJ2-2, the V gene TRBV27; D may be TRBD1 (6 bases). The CDR3 extends over 14 amino acids. V lost 4 bases, J lost 4 bases, and 10 bases lay in between. Per germline, CDR1 MNHEY and CDR2 SMNVEV (reference sequence). The DNA for the CDR3 is TGTGCCAGCAGTTATACAGGGACCACCGGGGAGCTGTTTTTT. It specifies CASSYTGTTGELFF.

This clonotype was detected many times. The chain links TRBV7-6 to TRBJ2-7; tentative D call: TRBD1 (6 bases). Between the trimmed V and J ends, which lost 5 bases and 2 bases, there was a span of 19 bases. The CDR3 spans 16 residues. Germline CDR1 is SGHVS and CDR2 is FNYEAQ. For the CDR3, the DNA is TGTGCCAGCAGCCCCCTTCCCGGGACAAAAACCTACGAGCAGTACTTC. As protein: CASSPLPGTKTYEQYF. Supplemented by reference TRBV7-6 and TRBJ2-7, the full variable domain reads GAGVSQSPRYKVTKRGQDVALRCDPISGHVSLYWYRQALGQGPEFLTYFNYEAQQDKSGLPNDRFSAERPEGSISTLTIQRTEQRDSAMYRCASSPLPGTKTYEQYFGPGTRLTVT.

The table lists this clonotype with many counts. The J gene is TRBJ2-7, the V gene TRBV29-1; unclear D gene. In germline, CDR1 is SQVTM, CDR2 ANQGSEA. Trimming stripped 6 bases from V and 4 bases from J, with 16 bases between. CDR3 length: 13 amino acids. The CDR3 sequence: CSVTGSSLYEQYF. CDR3 coding DNA: TGCAGCGTCACCGGGTCCTCCCTTTACGAGCAGTACTTC.

This clonotype was counted at least ten times. The chain has TRBV28 and TRBJ2-7, with unresolved D. The CDR3 is made up of 13 amino acids. The ends were cut back, 6 bases at V and 6 bases at J, with 15 bases in the middle. CDR1 and CDR2 (germline): MDHEN, SYDVKM. CDR3 sequence (DNA): TGTGCCAGCAGATCTCAAACAGAACGCGAGCAGTACTTC. Translated: CASRSQTEREQYF.

V usage is TRBV28 and J usage is TRBJ2-5; TRBD1 matches 8 bases. The germline V gene has CDR1 MDHEN and CDR2 SYDVKM. The CDR3 length is 16 residues. V was clipped by 3 bases and J by 5 bases; unmatched bases: 11. Here the CDR3 DNA reads TGTGCCAGCAGTTTTCCCCAGGGGGCGGGGAAGGAGACCCAGTACTTC. This sequence encodes CASSFPQGAGKETQYF.

Of note for this clonotype: Possible read error: a much larger clone is one base away. The rearrangement uses TRBV25-1 and TRBJ2-7; no clear D. This CDR3 comprises 11 residues. Germline-derived CDR1 and CDR2 are MGHDK and SYGVNS. CDR3 DNA sequence: TGTGCCAGCAATGAATTTTGGGAGCAGTACTTC. Protein product: CASNEFWEQYF.

Ten or more counts support this clonotype. V is TRBV12-1 and J is TRBJ2-7; no check of the table's D call, TRBD2, against the DNA was made. TRBV12-1 is assigned pseudogene status. The CDR3 totals 10 residues. CDR3 DNA: TGTGCCAGCAGGGACTTGGAGCAGTACTTC. This translates into CASRDLEQYF.

The chain recombines TRBV12-3 or TRBV12-4 with TRBJ1-6; 8 bases line up with TRBD1. After removal of 6 bases from V and 5 bases from J, the junction contained 6 bases not matched to a gene. The CDR3 is made up of 15 amino acids. The CDR3 here is CASSPEDRDNSPLHF. The DNA for the CDR3 is TGTGCCAGCAGCCCCGAGGACAGGGATAATTCACCCCTCCACTTT.

This clonotype was counted a few times. The chain carries TRBV19 and TRBJ1-1, with TRBD1 matching over 8 bases. CDR1 and CDR2 (germline): LNHDA, SQIVND (reference sequence). The length of the CDR3 is 15 residues. After removal of 3 bases from V and 4 bases from J, the junction contained 7 bases not matched to a gene. CDR3 in amino acids: CASSMFDRGTTEAFF. In nucleotides, the CDR3 is TGTGCCAGTAGTATGTTCGACAGGGGTACCACTGAAGCTTTCTTT.

This clonotype was seen at least ten times. The chain is built from TRBV7-8 and TRBJ1-5, with TRBD1 identical over 8 bases. V dropped 2 bases and J dropped 4; count of bases not matched to a gene: 7. The germline CDR1 and CDR2 sequences are SGHVS and FQNEAQ. This CDR3 contains 16 residues. The CDR3 loop reads CASSLSRQGWNQPQHF. The CDR3 DNA is TGTGCCAGCAGCTTATCACGACAGGGGTGGAATCAGCCCCAGCATTTT.

There are many counts of this clonotype. The CDR3, as DNA: TGCGCCAGCAGCTTAACCGCTATCCGGGGACCCTCGGACAATGAGCAGTTCTTC. It encodes CASSLTAIRGPSDNEQFF. The chain employs TRBV5-1 and TRBJ2-1; either TRBD1 or TRBD2 may supply D (5 bases each). The CDR3 spans 18 residues. Germline V CDR1 and CDR2: SGHRS, YFSETQ. V was trimmed by 2 bases and J by 5 bases, leaving 23 bases between them. The variable domain in full, with the rest retrieved from reference TRBV5-1 and TRBJ2-1, is KAGVTQTPRYLIKTRGQQVTLSCSPISGHRSVSWYQQTPGQGLQFLFEYFSETQRNKGNFPGRFSGRQFSNSRSEMNVSTLELGDSALYLCASSLTAIRGPSDNEQFFGPGTRLTVL.